This entry lists 21 T cell receptor beta chains sequenced from one sample in a study of blood T cell repertoires in COVID-19. Sequencing was performed with immunoSEQ multiplex PCR; in TCRdb, only in-frame clones are kept and a portion is missing. The table has around 450,000 clones, around 89% seen once; the top ten hold about 4.5%. What was sequenced was peripheral blood. Receptors were obtained from a woman aged 25 to 39 with acute or convalescent COVID-19.

J is TRBJ2-7 and V is TRBV19; no reliable D call. Germline values: CDR1 LNHDA, CDR2 SQIVND (reference sequence). This CDR3 has 13 amino acids. V shed 5 bases and J shed 2 bases, with 10 bases lying between them. The CDR3 nucleotides read TGTGCCAGTAGTTTAGGACGGGCCTACGAGCAGTACTTC. It encodes CASSLGRAYEQYF.

The sample holds one count of this clone. The chain recombines TRBV3-1 (or the pseudogene TRBV3-2) with TRBJ1-2; 11 bases agree with TRBD1. The CDR3 extends over 14 amino acids. Germline values: CDR1 LGHDT, CDR2 YNNKEL (reference sequence). J was trimmed by 2 bases and V by 11 bases; bases with no gene match: 7. The CDR3 loop is CAASRDRGNYGYTF. CDR3 nucleotides: TGTGCCGCGTCCCGGGACAGGGGGAACTATGGCTACACCTTC.

This clone was recorded once. The chain uses TRBV5-1 and TRBJ1-6, with D possibly being TRBD1 (5 bases). CDR3 size: 15 residues. Germline V gene data show CDR1 as SGHRS and CDR2 as YFSETQ. With 0 bases removed from V and 5 bases from J, the gap between germline ends came to 9 bases. CDR3 bases: TGCGCCAGCAGCTTGGGACAGATCGATAATTCACCCCTCCACTTT. Translating gives CASSLGQIDNSPLHF.

The CDR3 protein is CASTPSGAYEQYF. The CDR3 region has the DNA TGTGCCAGCACCCCCTCAGGGGCCTACGAGCAGTACTTC. J is TRBJ2-7 and V is TRBV12-3 or TRBV12-4, with D possibly matching TRBD1 (6 bases). V was trimmed by 7 bases and J by 2 bases, leaving 12 bases between them. The CDR3 loop spans 13 amino acids.

This clone occurred once. V is TRBV11-2 and J is TRBJ2-3, with TRBD2 matching over 8 bases. The CDR3 runs to 15 residues. Germline CDR1 reads SGHAT; CDR2 reads FQNNGV. Unmatched junction bases numbered 6, after V lost 5 bases and J lost 2 bases. The CDR3 DNA sequence: TGTGCCAGCAGCCTCGGGGGGGAACTCACAGATACGCAGTATTTT. Protein product: CASSLGGELTDTQYF.

The table lists this clone with a few counts. The rearrangement joins TRBV7-7 to TRBJ2-2; D possibly corresponds to TRBD1 (6 bases). Trimming cost V 5 bases and J 7 bases, with 14 bases left between them. Germline values: CDR1 SSHAT, CDR2 FNYEAQ (reference sequence). This CDR3 has 14 amino acids. The chain's CDR3 is CASSNYRAGGELFF. The CDR3 DNA sequence: TGTGCCAGCAGCAACTACAGGGCTGGCGGGGAGCTGTTTTTT.

This clone appeared once. The gene calls are TRBV5-1 and TRBJ2-3; 13 nucleotides match TRBD2. The CDR3 contains 14 residues. The germline CDR1 and CDR2 sequences are SGHRS and YFSETQ. The J segment lost 10 bases and the V segment lost 4 bases, leaving 6 bases of the junction unmatched. The CDR3: CASSPTSGGASQYF. CDR3 coding DNA: TGCGCCAGCAGCCCCACTAGCGGGGGGGCGTCGCAGTATTTT.

A remark on this clone: The same CDR3 is also encoded by other DNA sequences in this sample. V gene TRBV3-1 (or the pseudogene TRBV3-2) combines with J gene TRBJ2-1; a weak D match, TRBD2 (5 bases). CDR3 size: 13 residues. Trimming removed 1 base at V and 4 bases at J, with 5 bases between. The germline V gene encodes CDR1 LGHDT and CDR2 YNNKEL (reference sequence). The chain's CDR3 is CASSQAGYNEQFF. CDR3 nucleotides: TGTGCCAGCAGCCAAGCGGGGTACAATGAGCAGTTCTTC.

This clone has only a few counts. The chain has TRBV5-4 and TRBJ1-2; D remains ambiguous. CDR3 length equals 14 residues. Trimming pared 5 bases from V and 4 bases from J, leaving 15 bases between. Germline V lookup: CDR1 SGHNT, CDR2 YYREEE (reference sequence). The CDR3 DNA follows: TGTGCCAGCAGTCGAGTAGAGGAATCCTATGGCTACACCTTC. Encoded protein: CASSRVEESYGYTF.

The V call is TRBV11-2, the J call TRBJ1-2, with TRBD1 matching over 9 bases. J gave up 8 bases and V 1 base, and 8 bases lay outside the gene matches. The length of the CDR3 is 15 residues. Germline V gene lookup returns CDR1 SGHAT and CDR2 FQNNGV. This CDR3 is CASSLVGTGLSGYTF. Written as DNA, the CDR3 is TGTGCCAGCAGCTTAGTTGGGACAGGGTTATCAGGCTACACCTTC.

The V and J genes are TRBV30 and TRBJ2-1; D is perhaps TRBD1 (6 bases). The germline gives CDR1 GTSNPN, CDR2 SVGIG (reference sequence). Trimming left V 4 bases short and J 7 bases short, with 17 bases between. The CDR3 contains 14 residues. CDR3 loop: CAWMTGLGRNEQFF. The CDR3, as DNA: TGTGCCTGGATGACAGGTTTGGGTCGGAATGAGCAGTTCTTC.

This rearrangement joins TRBV5-4 to TRBJ1-1; D is perhaps TRBD1 (5 bases). Looked up from germline, CDR1 is SGHNT and CDR2 is YYREEE (reference sequence). The length of the CDR3 is 11 residues. Trimming took off 0 bases at V and 10 bases at J, with 7 bases between the two ends. The CDR3 reads CASSLAGVAFF. In DNA, the CDR3 is TGTGCCAGCAGCTTGGCGGGGGTAGCTTTCTTT.

This chain links TRBV7-2 with TRBJ1-1; 7 bases fit TRBD1. The CDR3 spans 15 residues. Unmatched junction bases numbered 10, after V lost 6 bases and J lost 3 bases. Germline lookup yields CDR1 SGHTA and CDR2 FQGNSA. CDR3 sequence (DNA): TGTGCCAGCAGGTCCCGACAGGGCGCGTACACTGAAGCTTTCTTT. Its protein product is CASRSRQGAYTEAFF.

This clone was seen a single time. This chain joins TRBV19 and TRBJ2-5, with 9 bases fitting TRBD1. The J segment lost 2 bases and the V segment lost 5 bases, leaving 6 bases of the junction unmatched. From germline, CDR1 is LNHDA and CDR2 SQIVND (reference sequence). CDR3 size: 15 residues. The CDR3 coding sequence is TGTGCCAGTAGTCCCGGGACAGGGAGACAAGAGACCCAGTACTTC. Amino acids: CASSPGTGRQETQYF.

This clone showed up just once. The J gene is TRBJ2-7, the V gene TRBV10-3; weak D call: TRBD1 (6 bases). Germline CDR1 and CDR2: ENHRY and SYGVKD. V shed 4 bases and J shed 2 bases, with 12 bases lying between them. The CDR3 loop spans 14 amino acids. In DNA form, the CDR3 reads TGTGCCATCAGTGGTATGGACAGTGCCTACGAGCAGTACTTC. Translated: CAISGMDSAYEQYF.

The chain has TRBV5-1 and TRBJ1-3; 7 positions agree with TRBD1. Germline trimming cut 4 bases from V and 4 bases from J; bases unmatched to any gene: 2. This CDR3 region has 13 residues. The germline gives CDR1 SGHRS, CDR2 YFSETQ. Here the CDR3 DNA reads TGCGCCAGCAGCCCGGACAGGGGAAACACCATATATTTT. Translating gives CASSPDRGNTIYF.

The rearrangement joins TRBV2 to TRBJ1-2; D is possibly TRBD1 (6 bases). CDR1 SNHLY and CDR2 FYNNEI come from the germline V gene. V lost 0 bases and J 8 bases, leaving 16 bases between the germline ends. The length of the CDR3 is 15 residues. The DNA for the CDR3 is TGTGCCAGCAGTGAAGCGCTAGGGGGTAGTAGGGGCTACACCTTC. Protein product: CASSEALGGSRGYTF.

DNA of the CDR3: TGTGCCAGCAGTTTACCTAGCGGGTCGAGGAACGAGCAGTACTTC. This translates into CASSLPSGSRNEQYF. The chain carries TRBV28 and TRBJ2-7, with 8 positions matching TRBD2. The germline V gene has CDR1 MDHEN and CDR2 SYDVKM. This CDR3 spans 15 amino acids. V trimming: 2 bases; J trimming: 5 bases; junction bases outside the gene matches: 8.

The chain joins TRBV5-1 to TRBJ2-7; 9 bases fit TRBD2. The CDR3 is 15 amino acids. Germline trimming cut 1 base from V and 3 bases from J; bases unmatched to any gene: 5. CDR1 and CDR2 (germline): SGHRS, YFSETQ. CDR3 protein: CASSLNPSGDYEQYF. The CDR3, as DNA: TGCGCCAGCAGCTTGAATCCTAGCGGGGACTACGAGCAGTACTTC.

CDR3: CASSERTGFQSGNTIYF. For the CDR3, the DNA is TGTGCCAGCAGCGAAAGGACAGGGTTTCAGTCTGGAAACACCATATATTTT. J is TRBJ1-3 and V is TRBV6-1; 8 bases fit TRBD1. This CDR3 region has 17 residues. Unmatched junction bases numbered 11, after V lost 6 bases and J lost 1 base. The germline gives CDR1 MNHNS, CDR2 SASEGT.

This rearrangement joins TRBV29-1 to TRBJ2-3, with TRBD2 as a possible D gene (5 bases). Looked up from germline, CDR1 is SQVTM and CDR2 is ANQGSEA. The CDR3 has 16 residues. V was cut by 0 bases and J by 3 bases, with 16 bases left in between. In DNA, the CDR3 is TGCAGCGTTGAAGATATCTCAATGTCGGGGACAGATACGCAGTATTTT. The encoded protein is CSVEDISMSGTDTQYF.